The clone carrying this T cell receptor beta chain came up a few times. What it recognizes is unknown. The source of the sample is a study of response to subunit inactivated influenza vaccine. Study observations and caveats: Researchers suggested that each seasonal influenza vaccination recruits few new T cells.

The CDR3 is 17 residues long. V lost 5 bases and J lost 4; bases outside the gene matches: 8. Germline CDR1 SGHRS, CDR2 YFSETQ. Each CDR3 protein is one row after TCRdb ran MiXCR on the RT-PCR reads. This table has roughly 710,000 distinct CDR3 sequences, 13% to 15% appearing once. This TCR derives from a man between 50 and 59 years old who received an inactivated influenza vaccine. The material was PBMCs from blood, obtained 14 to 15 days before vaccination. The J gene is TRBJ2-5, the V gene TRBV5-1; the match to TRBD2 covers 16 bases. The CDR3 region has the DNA TGCGCCAGCAGTCCGGGACTAGCGGGAGGGCCGGGAGAGACCCAGTACTTC. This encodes CASSPGLAGGPGETQYF.